This TCR beta chain originates from a study of blood T cell repertoires in COVID-19. The length of the CDR3 is 14 residues. Trimming removed 5 bases from V and 3 bases from J; junction bases left unmatched: 5. Per the germline V gene, CDR1 is SGDLS and CDR2 is YYNGEE. TCRdb's copy holds only in-frame clones and misses some; the assay was immunoSEQ multiplex PCR. The table has 200,000 to 250,000 clones, around 87% seen once. The J gene is TRBJ2-1, the V gene TRBV9, with 7 bases that match TRBD2. Specimen: peripheral blood. The TCR was taken from a man aged 60-69 years with acute or convalescent COVID-19. The CDR3 region has the DNA TGTGCCAGCAGGCTAGCGGCCGACTACAATGAGCAGTTCTTC. Translation gives CASRLAADYNEQFF.